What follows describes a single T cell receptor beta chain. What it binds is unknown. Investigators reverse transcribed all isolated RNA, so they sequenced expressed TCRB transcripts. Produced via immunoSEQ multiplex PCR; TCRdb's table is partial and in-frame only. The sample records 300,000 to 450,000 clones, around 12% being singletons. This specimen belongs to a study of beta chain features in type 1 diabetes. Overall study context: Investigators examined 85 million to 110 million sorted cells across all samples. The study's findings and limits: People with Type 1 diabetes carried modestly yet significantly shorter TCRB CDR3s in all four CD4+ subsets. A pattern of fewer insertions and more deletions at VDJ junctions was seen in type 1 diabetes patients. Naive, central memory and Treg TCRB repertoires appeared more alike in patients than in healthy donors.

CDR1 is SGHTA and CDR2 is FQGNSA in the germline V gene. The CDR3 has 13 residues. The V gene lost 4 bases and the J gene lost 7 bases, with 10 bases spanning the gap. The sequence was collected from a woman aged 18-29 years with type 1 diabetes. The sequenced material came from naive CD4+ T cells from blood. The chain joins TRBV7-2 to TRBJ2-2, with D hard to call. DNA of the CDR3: TGTGCCAGCAGCTCCGGAGCCGTCGGGGAGCTGTTTTTT. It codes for CASSSGAVGELFF.